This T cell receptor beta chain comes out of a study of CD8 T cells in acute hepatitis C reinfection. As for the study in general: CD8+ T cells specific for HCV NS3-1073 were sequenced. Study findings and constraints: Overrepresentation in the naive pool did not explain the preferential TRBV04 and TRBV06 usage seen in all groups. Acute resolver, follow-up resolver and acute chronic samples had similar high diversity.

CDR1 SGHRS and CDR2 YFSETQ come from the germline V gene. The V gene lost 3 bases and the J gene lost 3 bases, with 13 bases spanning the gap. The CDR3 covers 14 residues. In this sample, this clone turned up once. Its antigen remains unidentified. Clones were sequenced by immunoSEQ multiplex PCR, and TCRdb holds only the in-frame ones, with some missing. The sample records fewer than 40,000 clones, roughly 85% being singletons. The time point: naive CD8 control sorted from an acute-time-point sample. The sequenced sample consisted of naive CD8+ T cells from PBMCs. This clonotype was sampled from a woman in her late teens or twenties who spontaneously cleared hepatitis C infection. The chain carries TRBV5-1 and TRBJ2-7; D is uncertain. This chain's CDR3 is CASSSGVGSYEQYF. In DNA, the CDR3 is TGCGCCAGCAGCTCAGGAGTGGGAAGCTACGAGCAGTACTTC.